These 4 T cell receptor beta chains originate from one sample sequenced in a study of cytomegalovirus exposure and HLA in healthy donors. Researchers ran the PCR with 60 Vbeta and 13 Jbeta primers. Profiling relied on immunoSEQ multiplex PCR, and the TCRdb table lists in-frame clones only, not all of them. The sample records about 170,000 clones, more than 80% being singletons. Sequencing was done on a sample of PBMCs. The receptors here all came from a woman in her late teens or twenties in good health and CMV-seronegative.

This chain links TRBV6-6 with TRBJ2-5, with D perhaps matching TRBD2 (6 bases). The DNA matches TRBJ2-7 better at its end, which makes the J call doubtful. Germline V gene sequence: CDR1 MNHNY, CDR2 SVGAGI (reference sequence). This CDR3 region has 15 residues. CDR3 protein: CASSYPGGSSYEQYF. The CDR3 DNA reads TGTGCCAGCAGTTACCCTGGGGGGAGCTCCTACGAGCAGTACTTC.

The chain joins TRBV5-1 to TRBJ1-2; no firm D call. The ends were cut back, 5 bases at V and 4 bases at J, with 15 bases in the middle. CDR3 size: 14 residues. The V gene's germline CDR1 is SGHRS and CDR2 YFSETQ. As DNA, the CDR3 is TGCGCCAGCAGTGCCCTCTGGGGAGGCTATGGCTACACCTTC. Protein: CASSALWGGYGYTF.

The gene calls are TRBV18 and TRBJ1-2; possible D gene TRBD1, 6 bases. The germline V gene encodes CDR1 KGHSH and CDR2 LQKENI. This CDR3 has 16 amino acids. V was shortened by 8 bases and J by 0 bases, with 19 bases between the two germline ends. DNA for the CDR3: TGTGCCAGCCAACTCGGACAGACGGGGTCTAACTATGGCTACACCTTC. Translating it yields CASQLGQTGSNYGYTF. The full variable domain, with the rest looked up from reference TRBV18 and TRBJ1-2, is NAGVMQNPRHLVRRRGQEARLRCSPMKGHSHVYWYRQLPEEGLKFMVYLQKENIIDESGMPKERFSAEFPKEGPSILRIQQVVRGDSAAYFCASQLGQTGSNYGYTFGSGTRLTVV.

This clone is a singleton in its sample. The rearrangement uses TRBV21-1 and TRBJ2-1; the listed D gene, TRBD2, was not tested against the DNA. TRBV21-1 is an annotated pseudogene. The CDR3 has 14 amino acids. The CDR3 nucleotides are TGTGCCAGCAGAGCGGGAGGGCCGGGGAATGAGCAGTTCTTC. Protein: CASRAGGPGNEQFF.